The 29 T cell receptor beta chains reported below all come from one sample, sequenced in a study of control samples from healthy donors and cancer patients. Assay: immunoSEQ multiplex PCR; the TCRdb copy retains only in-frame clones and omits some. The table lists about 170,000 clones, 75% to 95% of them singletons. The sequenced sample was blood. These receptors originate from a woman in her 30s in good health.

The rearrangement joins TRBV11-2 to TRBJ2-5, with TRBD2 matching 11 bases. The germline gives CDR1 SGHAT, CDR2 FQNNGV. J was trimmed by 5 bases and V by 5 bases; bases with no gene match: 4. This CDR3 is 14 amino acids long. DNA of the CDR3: TGTGCCAGCAGCCCGACTAGCGGGATGGAGACCCAGTACTTC. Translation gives CASSPTSGMETQYF.

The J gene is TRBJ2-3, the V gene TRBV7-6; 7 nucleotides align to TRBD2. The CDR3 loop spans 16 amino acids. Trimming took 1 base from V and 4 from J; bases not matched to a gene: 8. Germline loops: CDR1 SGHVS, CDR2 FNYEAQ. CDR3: CASSLGSLAVADTQYF. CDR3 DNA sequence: TGTGCCAGCAGCTTAGGTTCTCTAGCGGTGGCAGATACGCAGTATTTT.

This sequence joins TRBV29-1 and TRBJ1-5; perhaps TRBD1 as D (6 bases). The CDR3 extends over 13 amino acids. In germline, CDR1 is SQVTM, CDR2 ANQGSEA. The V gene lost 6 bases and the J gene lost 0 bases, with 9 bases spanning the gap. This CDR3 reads CSVGTSSNQPQHF. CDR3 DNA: TGCAGCGTGGGGACATCTAGCAATCAGCCCCAGCATTTT.

The CDR3 spells CASSTGRGNYGYTF. CDR3 coding DNA: TGTGCCAGCAGTACAGGGAGGGGTAACTATGGCTACACCTTC. V usage is TRBV6-5 and J usage is TRBJ1-2; possibly TRBD1 for D (6 bases). The CDR3 is 14 residues long. V shed 5 bases and J shed 1 base, with 11 bases lying between them. Germline assignment: CDR1 MNHEY and CDR2 SVGAGI.

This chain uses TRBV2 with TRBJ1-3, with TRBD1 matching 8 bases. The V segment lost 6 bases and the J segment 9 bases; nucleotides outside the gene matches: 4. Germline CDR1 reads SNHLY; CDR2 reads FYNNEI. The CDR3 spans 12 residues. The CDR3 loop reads CASRDRVSTIYF. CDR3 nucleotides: TGTGCCAGCAGGGACAGGGTGTCCACCATATATTTT.

The DNA of the CDR3 is TGTGCCTGGAGTATCCAGGGCGGTGAAGCTTTCTTT. It encodes CAWSIQGGEAFF. The chain has TRBV30 and TRBJ1-1, with D possibly TRBD1 on 5 matching bases. The CDR3 has 12 residues. V was clipped by 2 bases and J by 7 bases, with 11 bases between them. Germline CDR1 GTSNPN, CDR2 SVGIG (reference sequence).

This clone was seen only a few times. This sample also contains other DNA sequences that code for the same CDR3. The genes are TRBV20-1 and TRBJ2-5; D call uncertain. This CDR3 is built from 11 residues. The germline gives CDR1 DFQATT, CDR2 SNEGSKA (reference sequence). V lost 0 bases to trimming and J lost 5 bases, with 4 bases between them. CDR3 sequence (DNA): TGCAGTGCTAGAGATCGGGAGACCCAGTACTTC. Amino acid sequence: CSARDRETQYF.

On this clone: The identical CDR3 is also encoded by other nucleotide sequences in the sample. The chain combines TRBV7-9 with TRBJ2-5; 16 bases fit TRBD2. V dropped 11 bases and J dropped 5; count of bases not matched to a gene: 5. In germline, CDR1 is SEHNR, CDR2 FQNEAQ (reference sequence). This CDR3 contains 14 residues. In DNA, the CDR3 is TGTGCCGGGGGACTAGCGGGGGGGCAGGAGACCCAGTACTTC. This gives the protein CAGGLAGGQETQYF.

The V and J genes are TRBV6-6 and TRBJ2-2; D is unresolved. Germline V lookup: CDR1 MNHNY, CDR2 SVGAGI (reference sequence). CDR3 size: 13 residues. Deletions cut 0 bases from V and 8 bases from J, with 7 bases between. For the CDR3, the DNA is TGTGCCAGCAGTTACTCGCCAGCGGGGGAGCTGTTTTTT. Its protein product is CASSYSPAGELFF.

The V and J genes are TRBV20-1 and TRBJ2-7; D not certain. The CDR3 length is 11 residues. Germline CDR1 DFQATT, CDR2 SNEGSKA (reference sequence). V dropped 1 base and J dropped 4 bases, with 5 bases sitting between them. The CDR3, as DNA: TGCAGTGCTAGAGCCCGGTACGAGCAGTACTTC. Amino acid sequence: CSARARYEQYF.

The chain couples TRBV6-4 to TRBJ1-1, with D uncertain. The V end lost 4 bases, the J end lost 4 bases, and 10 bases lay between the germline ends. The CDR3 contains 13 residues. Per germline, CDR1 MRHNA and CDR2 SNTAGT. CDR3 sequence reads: CASSAAGTTEAFF. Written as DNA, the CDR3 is TGTGCCAGCAGTGCCGCAGGTACCACTGAAGCTTTCTTT.

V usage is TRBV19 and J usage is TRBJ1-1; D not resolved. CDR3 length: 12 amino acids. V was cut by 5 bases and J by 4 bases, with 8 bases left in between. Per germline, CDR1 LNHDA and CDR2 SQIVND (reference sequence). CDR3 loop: CASSSGSTEAFF. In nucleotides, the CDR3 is TGTGCCAGTAGTTCGGGCAGCACTGAAGCTTTCTTT.

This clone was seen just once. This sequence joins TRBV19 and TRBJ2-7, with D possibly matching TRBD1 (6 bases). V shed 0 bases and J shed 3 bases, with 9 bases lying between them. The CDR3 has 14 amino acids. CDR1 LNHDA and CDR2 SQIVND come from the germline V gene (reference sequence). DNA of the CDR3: TGTGCCAGTAGTATAGATTACAGGGTCTACGAGCAGTACTTC. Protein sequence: CASSIDYRVYEQYF. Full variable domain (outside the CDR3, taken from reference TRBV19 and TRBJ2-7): DGGITQSPKYLFRKEGQNVTLSCEQNLNHDAMYWYRQDPGQGLRLIYYSQIVNDFQKGDIAEGYSVSREKKESFPLTVTSAQKNPTAFYLCASSIDYRVYEQYFGPGTRLTVT.

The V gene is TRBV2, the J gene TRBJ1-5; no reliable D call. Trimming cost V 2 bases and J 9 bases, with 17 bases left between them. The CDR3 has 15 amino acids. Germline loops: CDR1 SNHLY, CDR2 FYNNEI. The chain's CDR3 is CASSELQDGQGPQHF. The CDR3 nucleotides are TGTGCCAGCAGTGAACTCCAGGACGGGCAAGGGCCCCAGCATTTT.

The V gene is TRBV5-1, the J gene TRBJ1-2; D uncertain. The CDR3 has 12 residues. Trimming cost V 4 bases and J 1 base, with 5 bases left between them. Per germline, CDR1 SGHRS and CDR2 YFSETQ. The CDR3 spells CASSLYNYGYTF. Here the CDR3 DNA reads TGCGCCAGCAGCCTCTATAACTATGGCTACACCTTC.

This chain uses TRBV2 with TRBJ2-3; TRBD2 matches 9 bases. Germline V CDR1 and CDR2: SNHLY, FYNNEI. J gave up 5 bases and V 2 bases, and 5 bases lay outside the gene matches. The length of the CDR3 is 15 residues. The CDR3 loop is CASSELAGRKDTQYF. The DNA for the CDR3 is TGTGCCAGCAGTGAACTAGCGGGACGTAAAGATACGCAGTATTTT.

CDR3 region: CASSPGQGETQYF. In nucleotides, the CDR3 is TGTGCCAGCAGCCCGGGACAGGGAGAGACCCAGTACTTC. The J gene is TRBJ2-5, the V gene TRBV7-9; 9 bases are a match to TRBD1. V dropped 5 bases and J dropped 4; count of bases not matched to a gene: 2. The CDR3 length is 13 residues. Per the germline V gene, CDR1 is SEHNR and CDR2 is FQNEAQ (reference sequence).

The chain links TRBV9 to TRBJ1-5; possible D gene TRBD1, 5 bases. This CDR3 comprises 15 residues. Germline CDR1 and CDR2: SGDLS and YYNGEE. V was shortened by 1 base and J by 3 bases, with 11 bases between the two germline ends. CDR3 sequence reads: CASSVLQGNNQPQHF. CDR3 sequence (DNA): TGTGCCAGCAGCGTACTCCAGGGTAACAATCAGCCCCAGCATTTT.

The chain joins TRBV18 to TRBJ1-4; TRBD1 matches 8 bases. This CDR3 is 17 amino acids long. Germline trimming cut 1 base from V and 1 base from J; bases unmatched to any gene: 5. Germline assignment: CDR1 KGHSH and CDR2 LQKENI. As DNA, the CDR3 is TGTGCCAGCTCACCACTACCAGGGGGCGGAACTAATGAAAAACTGTTTTTT. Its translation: CASSPLPGGGTNEKLFF.

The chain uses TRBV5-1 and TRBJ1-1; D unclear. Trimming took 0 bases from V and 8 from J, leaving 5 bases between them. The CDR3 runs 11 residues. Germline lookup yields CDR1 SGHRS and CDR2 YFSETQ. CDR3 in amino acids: CASSLGREAFF. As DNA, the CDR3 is TGCGCCAGCAGCTTGGGACGGGAAGCTTTCTTT.

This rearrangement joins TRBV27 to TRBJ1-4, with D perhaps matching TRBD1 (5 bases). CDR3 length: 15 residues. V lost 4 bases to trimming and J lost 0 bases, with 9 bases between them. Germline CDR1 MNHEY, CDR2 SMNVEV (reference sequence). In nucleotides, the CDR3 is TGTGCCAGCAGTTCCTGGGGCACAACTAATGAAAAACTGTTTTTT. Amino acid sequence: CASSSWGTTNEKLFF.

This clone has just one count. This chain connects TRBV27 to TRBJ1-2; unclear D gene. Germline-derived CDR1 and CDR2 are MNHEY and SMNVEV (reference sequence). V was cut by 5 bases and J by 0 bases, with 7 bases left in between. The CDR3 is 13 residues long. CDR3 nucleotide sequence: TGTGCCAGCAGTCCGGGATCTAACTATGGCTACACCTTC. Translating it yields CASSPGSNYGYTF.

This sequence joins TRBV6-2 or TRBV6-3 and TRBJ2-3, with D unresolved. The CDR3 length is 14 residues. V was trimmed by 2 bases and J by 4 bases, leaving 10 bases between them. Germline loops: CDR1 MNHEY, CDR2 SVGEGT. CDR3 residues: CASSYSQESDTQYF. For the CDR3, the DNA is TGTGCCAGCAGTTACAGTCAGGAATCAGATACGCAGTATTTT.

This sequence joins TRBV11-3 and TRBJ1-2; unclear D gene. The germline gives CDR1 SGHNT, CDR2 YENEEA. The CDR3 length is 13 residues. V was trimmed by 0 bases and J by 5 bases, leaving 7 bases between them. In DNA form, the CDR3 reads TGTGCCAGCAGCTTAGAGGGCAATTATGGCTACACCTTC. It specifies CASSLEGNYGYTF. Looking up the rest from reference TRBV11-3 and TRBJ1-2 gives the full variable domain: EAGVVQSPRYKIIEKKQPVAFWCNPISGHNTLYWYLQNLGQGPELLIRYENEEAVDDSQLPKDRFSAERLKGVDSTLKIQPAELGDSAVYLCASSLEGNYGYTFGSGTRLTVV.

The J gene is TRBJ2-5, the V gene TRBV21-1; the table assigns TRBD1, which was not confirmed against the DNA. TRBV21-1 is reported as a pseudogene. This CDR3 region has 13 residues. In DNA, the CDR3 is TGTGCCAGCAGCAAAGGCAGGGGAGAGACCCAGTACTTC. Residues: CASSKGRGETQYF.

CDR3 DNA: TGTGCCAGCAGTGACCGGACGGGGCCCTACACAGATACGCAGTATTTT. Protein product: CASSDRTGPYTDTQYF. The chain couples TRBV25-1 to TRBJ2-3; possibly TRBD1 or TRBD2 for D (5 bases each). V lost 3 bases and J lost 2, with 15 bases in between. The CDR3 loop spans 16 amino acids. The germline V gene has CDR1 MGHDK and CDR2 SYGVNS.

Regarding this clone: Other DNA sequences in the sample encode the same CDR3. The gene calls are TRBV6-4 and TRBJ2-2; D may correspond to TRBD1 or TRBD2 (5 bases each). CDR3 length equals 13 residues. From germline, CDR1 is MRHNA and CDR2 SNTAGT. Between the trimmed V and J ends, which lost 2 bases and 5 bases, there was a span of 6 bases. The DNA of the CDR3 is TGTGCCAGCAGTGACGGGGGAACCGGGGAGCTGTTTTTT. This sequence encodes CASSDGGTGELFF.

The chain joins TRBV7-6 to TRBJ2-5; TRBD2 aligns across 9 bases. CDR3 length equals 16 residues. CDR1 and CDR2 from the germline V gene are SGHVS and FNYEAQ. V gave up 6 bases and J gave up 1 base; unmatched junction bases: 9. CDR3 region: CASSRSGRTPQETQYF. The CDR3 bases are TGTGCCAGCAGTCGCAGCGGGAGGACTCCCCAAGAGACCCAGTACTTC.

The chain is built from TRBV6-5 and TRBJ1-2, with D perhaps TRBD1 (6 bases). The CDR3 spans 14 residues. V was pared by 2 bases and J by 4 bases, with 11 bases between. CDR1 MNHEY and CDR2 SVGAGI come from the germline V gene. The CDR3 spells CASSYQGYGYGYTF. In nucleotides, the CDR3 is TGTGCCAGCAGTTACCAGGGGTACGGCTATGGCTACACCTTC.